This TCR beta chain was recovered during a study of regulatory T cells in long-lasting Graves disease. HTBI primers from iRepertoire and Arm-PCR of CDR3 regions yielded the TCR beta libraries. TCRdb passed the multiplex PCR reads through MiXCR, listing each CDR3 protein once. This table holds roughly 400,000 distinct CDR3 sequences, around 21% found once. Noted time point: persistent/refractory GD, antithyroid drugs over 5 years with positive TRAb. RNA from PBMCs was the source of the TCR library. This CDR3 is 12 amino acids long. Germline CDR1 is MNHNS and CDR2 is SASEGT. V was trimmed by 6 bases and J by 8 bases, leaving 13 bases between them.

Here the sequenced sample was peripheral blood mononuclear cells (PBMCs), taken when the disease was refractory, from a patient treated with antithyroid drugs. This sequence was found in a female donor with Graves disease. This chain links TRBV6-1 with TRBJ1-2, with D hard to call. The CDR3 is CASSQPPSGYTF. CDR3 sequence (DNA): TGTGCCAGCAGCCAACCCCCCTCCGGCTACACCTTC.